One and the same sample provided the 11 T cell receptor beta chains below, sequenced in a study of beta chain features in type 1 diabetes. All of the isolated RNA was reverse transcribed, so expressed TCRB transcripts were sequenced. The repertoire was sequenced with immunoSEQ multiplex PCR; TCRdb's copy has only in-frame clones and lacks some. The table shows around 240,000 clones, with over 8.5% occurring only once. Material for sequencing was naive CD4+ T cells from blood. These receptors were obtained from a woman aged 18-29 years in good health.

This clone was seen a handful of times. The chain links TRBV10-2 to TRBJ1-2; the match to TRBD1 covers 8 bases. J was trimmed by 11 bases and V by 7 bases; bases with no gene match: 15. The CDR3 contains 14 residues. CDR1 and CDR2 (germline): WSHSY, SAAADI. In nucleotides, the CDR3 is TGCGCCAGCATGACGCATCAGGGGGCGGTTAAATACACCTTC. Protein sequence: CASMTHQGAVKYTF.

The V call is TRBV18, the J call TRBJ1-1, with unresolved D. The CDR3 spans 13 residues. V was shortened by 2 bases and J by 4 bases, with 8 bases between the two germline ends. Germline V gives CDR1 KGHSH, CDR2 LQKENI. In DNA, the CDR3 is TGTGCCAGCTCACCAGGGCAGAGCACTGAAGCTTTCTTT. The encoded protein is CASSPGQSTEAFF.

The chain joins TRBV6-6 to TRBJ2-3; D perhaps matches TRBD2 (6 bases). Germline V gene data show CDR1 as MNHNY and CDR2 as SVGAGI (reference sequence). V was pared by 1 base and J by 4 bases, with 12 bases between. The CDR3 length is 15 residues. In DNA, the CDR3 is TGTGCCAGCAGTTACTGGCGGGGTAAGGCAGATACGCAGTATTTT. Encoded protein: CASSYWRGKADTQYF.

This clone came up a few times. V and J are TRBV29-1 and TRBJ2-4; possible D gene TRBD2, 5 bases. The CDR3 is made up of 16 amino acids. V was trimmed by 5 bases and J by 0 bases, leaving 17 bases between them. The germline CDR1 and CDR2 sequences are SQVTM and ANQGSEA. CDR3 loop: CSVLGRGLLAKNIQYF. In nucleotides, the CDR3 is TGCAGCGTTCTGGGGAGAGGCCTACTAGCCAAAAACATTCAGTACTTC.

This clone was counted only a few times. The V and J genes are TRBV18 and TRBJ1-5; possibly TRBD1 for D (5 bases). Germline V CDR1 and CDR2: KGHSH, LQKENI. The ends were cut back, 4 bases at V and 4 bases at J, with 14 bases in the middle. The CDR3 sequence is 15 residues long. The CDR3 coding sequence is TGTGCCAGCTCACGTCAGGCAGGGTCAAATCAGCCCCAGCATTTT. Amino acids: CASSRQAGSNQPQHF.

This clone was observed a few times. V and J are TRBV2 and TRBJ2-7; TRBD2 agrees at 9 bases. V was clipped by 8 bases and J by 6 bases; unmatched bases: 8. This CDR3 region has 13 residues. Germline V gives CDR1 SNHLY, CDR2 FYNNEI. The CDR3 here is CASGLSGGREQYF. The CDR3 DNA sequence: TGTGCCAGCGGTCTTAGCGGGGGCCGCGAGCAGTACTTC.

This clone was counted a few times. This chain joins TRBV7-8 and TRBJ2-3; D is possibly TRBD2 (6 bases). The CDR3 consists of 16 residues. Per the germline V gene, CDR1 is SGHVS and CDR2 is FQNEAQ. The germline V and J ends were trimmed by 5 bases and 2 bases, with 17 bases remaining between them. This CDR3 is CASSPRGTSFTDTQYF. The CDR3 DNA reads as TGTGCCAGCAGCCCCCGGGGGACGTCTTTCACAGATACGCAGTATTTT.

This clone was detected only a few times. The sample has other DNA sequences that encode this CDR3 too. The chain links TRBV7-9 to TRBJ1-1; tentative D call: TRBD1 (5 bases). The V end was cut by 4 bases, the J end by 1 base, with 7 bases between. Germline values: CDR1 SEHNR, CDR2 FQNEAQ (reference sequence). CDR3 length: 13 amino acids. CDR3 in amino acids: CASSSQGNTEAFF. The CDR3 DNA follows: TGTGCCAGCAGCTCGCAGGGGAACACTGAAGCTTTCTTT.

The chain links TRBV12-5 to TRBJ1-1, with 8 positions matching TRBD1. Germline V gene sequence: CDR1 LGHNT, CDR2 FRNRAP. This CDR3 spans 13 amino acids. J gave up 2 bases and V 5 bases, and 1 base lay outside the gene matches. The CDR3 DNA reads as TGTGCTAGTGGTGGGACAGGTAACACTGAAGCTTTCTTT. Amino acid sequence: CASGGTGNTEAFF.

V usage is TRBV19 and J usage is TRBJ2-7; D gene unclear. Trimming took off 1 base at V and 0 bases at J, with 10 bases between the two ends. Germline-derived CDR1 and CDR2 are LNHDA and SQIVND (reference sequence). The CDR3 covers 15 residues. The chain's CDR3 is CASSIGTLSSYEQYF. CDR3 nucleotides: TGTGCCAGTAGTATAGGTACCCTCAGCTCCTACGAGCAGTACTTC.

The chain uses TRBV6-5 and TRBJ2-7; 7 bases are a match to TRBD2. The CDR3 contains 13 residues. The V gene's germline CDR1 is MNHEY and CDR2 SVGAGI. The V gene end was trimmed by 6 bases and the J gene end by 2 bases; junction bases not matched to a gene: 4. DNA of the CDR3: TGTGCCAGCAGCCGGGACTACACCTACGAGCAGTACTTC. This codes for CASSRDYTYEQYF.